Following are 8 T cell receptor beta chains from one sample sequenced in a study of cytomegalovirus exposure and HLA in healthy donors. 13 Jbeta primers and 60 Vbeta primers were used for the PCR. Sequenced by immunoSEQ multiplex PCR; TCRdb stores in-frame clones only, minus some. The sample yields 140,000 or so clones, roughly 78% seen once. The sequencing sample was made of PBMCs. The receptors derive from a female donor in good health and CMV-seronegative.

This chain connects TRBV27 to TRBJ2-7, with D possibly matching TRBD1 (6 bases). Trimming removed 3 bases from V and 5 bases from J, with 14 bases in between. The CDR3 is made up of 14 amino acids. Germline CDR1 is MNHEY and CDR2 is SMNVEV (reference sequence). The CDR3 bases are TGTGCCAGCAGTTTTATTAGGGGGAGTAACGAGCAGTACTTC. The encoded protein is CASSFIRGSNEQYF.

The chain has TRBV7-7 and TRBJ2-5; possibly TRBD2 for D (5 bases). V lost 6 bases, J lost 6 bases, and 14 bases lay in between. The CDR3 contains 13 residues. Germline V gene lookup returns CDR1 SSHAT and CDR2 FNYEAQ (reference sequence). In DNA form, the CDR3 reads TGTGCCAGCAGTTCCGGACTGGGGAAGACCCAGTACTTC. This codes for CASSSGLGKTQYF.

The genes are TRBV28 and TRBJ2-1; D might be TRBD2 (7 bases). CDR1 and CDR2 (germline): MDHEN, SYDVKM. This CDR3 has 14 residues. V was pared by 10 bases and J by 4 bases, with 17 bases between. The CDR3 DNA sequence: TGTGCCACCAAGCGGGACAACCAGTACAATGAGCAGTTCTTC. Residues: CATKRDNQYNEQFF.

The chain carries TRBV6-1 and TRBJ1-3, with 7 bases fitting TRBD1. Unmatched junction bases numbered 6, after V lost 6 bases and J lost 4 bases. CDR1 is MNHNS, CDR2 SASEGT, per germline. This CDR3 is 14 amino acids long. CDR3 in amino acids: CASRMTGSGNTIYF. For the CDR3, the DNA is TGTGCCAGCAGGATGACAGGGAGCGGAAACACCATATATTTT.

The CDR3 DNA sequence: TGTGCCAGCAGCCCGACAGGGGGCCGGTCAGATACGCAGTATTTT. Translating gives CASSPTGGRSDTQYF. V and J are TRBV7-8 and TRBJ2-3; TRBD1 matches 10 bases. Germline V lookup: CDR1 SGHVS, CDR2 FQNEAQ. This CDR3 is built from 15 residues. Germline trimming cut 5 bases from V and 4 bases from J; bases unmatched to any gene: 6. The full variable domain, with the rest looked up from reference TRBV7-8 and TRBJ2-3, is GAGVSQSPRYKVAKRGQDVALRCDPISGHVSLFWYQQALGQGPEFLTYFQNEAQLDKSGLPSDRFFAERPEGSVSTLKIQRTQQEDSAVYLCASSPTGGRSDTQYFGPGTRLTVL.

The chain recombines TRBV5-1 with TRBJ1-6; D perhaps matches TRBD1 (5 bases). The CDR3 spans 15 residues. The germline gives CDR1 SGHRS, CDR2 YFSETQ. With 0 bases removed from V and 5 bases from J, the gap between germline ends came to 9 bases. CDR3 sequence reads: CASSLVGGNNSPLHF. In DNA, the CDR3 is TGCGCCAGCAGCTTGGTGGGGGGAAATAATTCACCCCTCCACTTT.

Only one count was recorded for this clone. Mismatch with germline at one junction end may stem from a read error. The genes are TRBV5-1 and TRBJ1-2; 7 nucleotides line up with TRBD1. Germline assignment: CDR1 SGHRS and CDR2 YFSETQ. This CDR3 is 15 amino acids long. CDR3 in DNA: TGCGCCAGCAGCCTAGGGACAGTGAGTTCCTATGGCTACCCCTTC. This translates into CASSLGTVSSYGYPF.

This clone was seen only a few times. The rearrangement links TRBV6-5 to TRBJ1-6, with D possibly matching TRBD1 (6 bases). Trimming removed 2 bases at V and 8 bases at J, with 10 bases between. This CDR3 is built from 14 residues. The V gene's germline CDR1 is MNHEY and CDR2 SVGAGI. CDR3 protein: CASSYARGDSPLHF. The CDR3, as DNA: TGTGCCAGCAGTTACGCCAGGGGAGATTCACCCCTCCACTTT.